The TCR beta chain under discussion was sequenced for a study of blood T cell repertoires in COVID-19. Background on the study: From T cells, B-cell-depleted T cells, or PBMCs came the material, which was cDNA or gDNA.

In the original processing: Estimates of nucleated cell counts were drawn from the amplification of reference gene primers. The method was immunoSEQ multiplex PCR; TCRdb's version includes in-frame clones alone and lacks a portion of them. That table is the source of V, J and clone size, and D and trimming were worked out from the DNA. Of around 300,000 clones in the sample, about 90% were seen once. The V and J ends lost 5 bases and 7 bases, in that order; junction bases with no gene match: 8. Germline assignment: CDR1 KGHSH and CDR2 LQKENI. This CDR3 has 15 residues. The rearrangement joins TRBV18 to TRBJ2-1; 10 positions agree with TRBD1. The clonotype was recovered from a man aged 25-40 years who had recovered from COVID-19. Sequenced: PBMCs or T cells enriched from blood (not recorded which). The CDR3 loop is CASSGRDRGLNEQFF. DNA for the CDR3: TGTGCCAGCTCAGGACGGGACAGGGGATTGAATGAGCAGTTCTTC.